This T cell receptor beta chain originates from a study of T-cell memory formation after mild COVID-19. Study summary: The study found TCR clusters largely donor specific.

TCRalpha and TCRbeta libraries used 5'RACE with constant-segment primers and UMIs. TCRdb recomputed calls from the 5' RACE reads with MiXCR, one row per CDR3 protein. The sample includes around 320,000 distinct CDR3 sequences, 28% seen only once; the top ten take less than 15%. Study-wide points: CD4/CD8 balance characterized clones contracting day 15 to 85, and CD4+ skew characterized later expanders.

This clonotype was detected ten times or more. Its matching antigen is unknown. Germline V gene sequence: CDR1 SEHNR, CDR2 FQNEAQ (reference sequence). Unmatched junction bases numbered 5, after V lost 1 base and J lost 1 base. This CDR3 is built from 17 residues. This receptor was taken from an adult woman who had mild COVID-19 (a few samples of this study predate the infection). Cell type and time point are not known. The sequencing sample was made of PBMCs or a T cell subset sorted from them (not recorded which). The chain couples TRBV7-9 to TRBJ2-2, with 8 bases fitting TRBD2. The CDR3 is CASSLGLLAGNTGELFF. CDR3 in DNA: TGTGCCAGCAGCTTAGGACTGCTAGCGGGGAACACCGGGGAGCTGTTTTTT. The complete variable domain, with remaining parts taken from reference TRBV7-9 and TRBJ2-2, reads DTGVSQNPRHKITKRGQNVTFRCDPISEHNRLYWYRQTLGQGPEFLTYFQNEAQLEKSRLLSDRFSAERPKGSFSTLEIQRTEQGDSAMYLCASSLGLLAGNTGELFFGEGSRLTVL.